The rows below give T cell receptor beta chains drawn from one sample of a study of blood T cells in healthy people across ages. Each CDR3 protein is one row after TCRdb ran MiXCR on the 5' RACE reads. In the table there are around 780,000 distinct CDR3 sequences, roughly 24% of which are singletons. The sample was also reused in another study, on T cells of mothers and their children.

The specimen was blood. The source is a boy aged 5 to 17 in good health. The CDR3 runs from the conserved cysteine through the conserved F or W.

v_gene	j_gene	CDR3aa
TRBV7-6	TRBJ2-7	CASSVLTSGGKEQYF
TRBV27	TRBJ2-7	CASSLRGNEQYF
TRBV5-1	TRBJ2-3	CASIEDRSDTQYF
TRBV10-3	TRBJ2-1	CATKLAGGDNEQFF
TRBV19	TRBJ1-2	CASLPGQGNPRGYTF
TRBV9	TRBJ2-7	CASSGSGGAFYEQYF
TRBV5-1	TRBJ2-3	CASSLSANTDTQYF
TRBV20-1	TRBJ2-7	CSASLDRTLLGEQYF
TRBV11-1	TRBJ2-5	CASSFSGRASETQYF
TRBV4-2	TRBJ2-7	CASSQTRLVTSYEQYF
TRBV6-5	TRBJ2-5	CASSYRGQGETQYF
TRBV5-1	TRBJ1-2	CASSYGQGIWGYGYTF
TRBV20-1	TRBJ1-3	CSATSLGAGSSGNTIYF
TRBV20-1	TRBJ1-2	CSARVVLRDHTF
TRBV7-3	TRBJ2-7	CASSSSGGFSYEQYF
TRBV6-6	TRBJ2-5	CASSYAPQETQYF
TRBV4-2	TRBJ2-7	CASSQVRDGSYEQYF